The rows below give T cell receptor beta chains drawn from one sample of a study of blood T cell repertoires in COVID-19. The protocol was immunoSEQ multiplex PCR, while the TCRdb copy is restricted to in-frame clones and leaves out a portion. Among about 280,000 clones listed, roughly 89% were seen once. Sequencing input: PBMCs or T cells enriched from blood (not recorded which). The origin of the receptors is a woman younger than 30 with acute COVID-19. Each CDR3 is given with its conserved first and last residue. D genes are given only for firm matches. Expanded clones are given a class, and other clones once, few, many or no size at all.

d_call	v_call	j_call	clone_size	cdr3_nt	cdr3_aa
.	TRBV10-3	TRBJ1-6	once	TGTGCCATCAGTGAGAGAGGGCCGTATAATTCACCCCTCCACTTT	CAISERGPYNSPLHF
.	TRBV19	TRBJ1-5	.	TGTGCCAGTAGTACGAGCGGTCAGCCCCAGCATTTT	CASSTSGQPQHF
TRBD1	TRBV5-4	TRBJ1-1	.	TGTGCCAGCAGCGAGGCAAGGGGGCCGGGCACTGAAGCTTTCTTT	CASSEARGPGTEAFF
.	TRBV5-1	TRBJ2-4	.	TGCGCCAGCAGCCCGGACAGCACCAAAAACATTCAGTACTTC	CASSPDSTKNIQYF
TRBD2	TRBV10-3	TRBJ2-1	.	TGTGCCATCAGTGAACCCCTCGGAGGCAGGCCTAGCGGCCACGGTAATGAGCAGTTCTTC	CAISEPLGGRPSGHGNEQFF
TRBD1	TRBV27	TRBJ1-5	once	TGTGCCAGCGCACAGGGGGCATATCAGCCCCAGCATTTT	CASAQGAYQPQHF
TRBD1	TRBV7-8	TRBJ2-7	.	TGTGCCAGCAGCTTACTGGGGACAGTGTACGAGCAGTACTTC	CASSLLGTVYEQYF
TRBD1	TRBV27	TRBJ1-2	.	TGTGCCAGCAGTGGAGGGGGCGGAGGCTACACCTTC	CASSGGGGGYTF
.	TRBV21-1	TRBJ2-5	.	TGTGCCAAATCTAGGCGGGATAGGGAAGAGACCCAGTACTTC	CAKSRRDREETQYF
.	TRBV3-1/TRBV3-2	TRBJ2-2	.	TGTGCCAGCAGTTTCGGGACTTTCGGGGAGCTGTTTTTT	CASSFGTFGELFF
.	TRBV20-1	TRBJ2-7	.	TGCAGTGCTAGAGATAACGAGCAGTACTTC	CSARDNEQYF
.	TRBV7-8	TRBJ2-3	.	TGTGCCAGCAGCTTAGACAGGGTCGGCACAGATACGCAGTATTTT	CASSLDRVGTDTQYF
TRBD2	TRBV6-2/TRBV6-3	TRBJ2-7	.	TGTGCCAGCAGTTACTCTGCGGGAGCCACCTACGAGCAGTACTTC	CASSYSAGATYEQYF
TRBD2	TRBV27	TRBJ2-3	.	TGTGCCAGCAGTTTATCTGTAGCGGGAGGGCGGAGCACAGATACGCAGTATTTT	CASSLSVAGGRSTDTQYF
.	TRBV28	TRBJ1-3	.	TGTGCCAGCAGTCCCCCGGTAAATGGAAACACCATATATTTT	CASSPPVNGNTIYF
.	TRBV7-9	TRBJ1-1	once	TGTGCCAGCAGCCTACAGGGTTTGGGCACTGAAGCTTTCTTT	CASSLQGLGTEAFF
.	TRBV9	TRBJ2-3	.	TGTGCCAGCAGCGCGCATCCGGGACTTAACACAGATACGCAGTATTTT	CASSAHPGLNTDTQYF
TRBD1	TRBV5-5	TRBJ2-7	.	TGTGCCAGCAGCTTGCCAGGGGGCCCCTACGAGCAGTACTTC	CASSLPGGPYEQYF
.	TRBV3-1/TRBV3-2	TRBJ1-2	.	TGTGCCAGCAGCCAAGGACTGATCTATGGCTACACCTTC	CASSQGLIYGYTF
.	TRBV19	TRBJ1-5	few	TGTGCCAGTAGTATAGGGGAGGGGTATAGCAATCAGCCCCAGCATTTT	CASSIGEGYSNQPQHF
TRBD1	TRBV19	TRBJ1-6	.	TGTGCCAGTAGTGAATTGGGGGGACAGGGGGCCATCGTGCGCTATAATTCACCCCTCCACTTT	CASSELGGQGAIVRYNSPLHF
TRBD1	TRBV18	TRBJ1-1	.	TGTGCCAGCTCACCAACAGGGGGCAGCACTGAAGCTTTCTTT	CASSPTGGSTEAFF